The 12 T cell receptor beta chains below all came from one sample that was sequenced in a study of blood T cell repertoires in COVID-19. Here immunoSEQ multiplex PCR was the method, and the copy in TCRdb shows in-frame clones only, minus some. The sample consists of about 50,000 clones, 75% to 95% of them appearing once. The sample was peripheral blood. These receptors were collected from a man between 35 and 55 years old with acute or convalescent COVID-19.

This clone is a singleton in its sample. The V call is TRBV6-5, the J call TRBJ2-5, with 7 positions matching TRBD1. CDR1 and CDR2 from the germline V gene are MNHEY and SVGAGI. This CDR3 has 13 residues. V was clipped by 6 bases and J by 4 bases; unmatched bases: 5. The DNA for the CDR3 is TGTGCCAGCAGGGTACAGGGGCGAGAGACCCAGTACTTC. Translating gives CASRVQGRETQYF.

This clone was recorded a few times. The rearrangement links TRBV5-8 to TRBJ1-2, with 9 bases lining up with TRBD1. Germline V gene data show CDR1 as SGHTS and CDR2 as YDEGEE. After removal of 4 bases from V and 5 bases from J, the junction contained 6 bases not matched to a gene. The CDR3 loop spans 14 amino acids. In DNA, the CDR3 is TGTGCCAGCAGCCATACGGGACAGGGATATGGCTACACCTTC. Its translation is CASSHTGQGYGYTF.

This chain uses TRBV6-5 with TRBJ2-7; D possibly corresponds to TRBD2 (5 bases). Deletions cut 7 bases from V and 4 bases from J, with 8 bases between. The CDR3 runs 11 residues. Germline V gene sequence: CDR1 MNHEY, CDR2 SVGAGI. CDR3 sequence: CASTERYEQYF. The CDR3 nucleotides are TGTGCCAGCACCGAGCGGTACGAGCAGTACTTC.

This clone was seen only a few times. The chain recombines TRBV3-1 (or the pseudogene TRBV3-2) with TRBJ2-7; TRBD2 agrees at 8 bases. Unmatched junction bases numbered 14, after V lost 1 base and J lost 9 bases. The V gene's germline CDR1 is LGHDT and CDR2 YNNKEL (reference sequence). The CDR3 runs to 16 residues. The CDR3 here is CASSQGGTSGQRLQYF. DNA of the CDR3: TGTGCCAGCAGCCAAGGTGGTACTAGCGGACAGAGGCTGCAGTACTTC.

The chain is built from TRBV3-1 (or the pseudogene TRBV3-2) and TRBJ1-2; 7 positions match TRBD1. Germline values: CDR1 LGHDT, CDR2 YNNKEL (reference sequence). The CDR3 is 15 amino acids. J lost 8 bases, V lost 2 bases, and 11 bases had no gene match. The CDR3 DNA reads TGTGCCAGCAGCCAAACGAACAGGGGATCAGGGGGCTACACCTTC. Translation: CASSQTNRGSGGYTF.

V gene TRBV4-2 combines with J gene TRBJ1-3, with 7 bases aligning to TRBD1. This CDR3 region has 16 residues. The germline gives CDR1 LGHNA, CDR2 YNFKEQ. The V gene end was trimmed by 0 bases and the J gene end by 8 bases; junction bases not matched to a gene: 10. The chain's CDR3 is CASSQDIAGQPDTIYF. The DNA for the CDR3 is TGTGCCAGCAGCCAAGATATAGCGGGACAGCCAGACACCATATATTTT.

The rearrangement joins TRBV19 to TRBJ1-5; 11 positions match TRBD1. Germline V lookup: CDR1 LNHDA, CDR2 SQIVND (reference sequence). V shed 6 bases and J 6 bases; nucleotides not matched to a gene: 13. There are 17 residues in the CDR3. The CDR3 DNA reads TGTGCCAGTAGCGATTGGGACAGGGGGGCCGGCATTCAGCCCCAGCATTTT. As protein: CASSDWDRGAGIQPQHF.

DNA for the CDR3: TGTGCCAGCATCCGAATCGGAGGAAATACTGAAGCTTTCTTT. It yields the protein CASIRIGGNTEAFF. J is TRBJ1-1 and V is TRBV6-5; D is uncertain. Germline-derived CDR1 and CDR2 are MNHEY and SVGAGI. V lost 7 bases and J lost 5, with 17 bases in between. This CDR3 spans 14 amino acids.

The chain is built from TRBV7-9 and TRBJ2-7; perhaps TRBD2 as D (6 bases). Germline CDR1 reads SEHNR; CDR2 reads FQNEAQ (reference sequence). With 4 bases removed from V and 3 bases from J, the gap between germline ends came to 16 bases. The CDR3 contains 15 residues. CDR3: CASSSRDSTNYEQYF. In DNA form, the CDR3 reads TGTGCCAGCAGCTCCCGGGACTCTACCAACTACGAGCAGTACTTC.

J is TRBJ2-1 and V is TRBV10-3, with TRBD2 identical over 9 bases. Germline assignment: CDR1 ENHRY and CDR2 SYGVKD. The CDR3 extends over 14 amino acids. With V trimmed by 11 bases and J by 4 bases, 9 bases remained unmatched. DNA for the CDR3: TGTGCCGGAGGCCCGACTAGCGGTTACAATGAGCAGTTCTTC. Translation: CAGGPTSGYNEQFF.

The chain links TRBV7-9 to TRBJ2-2; the D gene is possibly TRBD2 (6 bases). V gave up 4 bases and J gave up 2 bases, with 11 bases separating them. The germline V gene has CDR1 SEHNR and CDR2 FQNEAQ (reference sequence). The length of the CDR3 is 15 residues. DNA for the CDR3: TGTGCCAGCAGCTGGAGGGGTCCTAACACCGGGGAGCTGTTTTTT. Protein sequence: CASSWRGPNTGELFF.

V gene TRBV18 combines with J gene TRBJ1-2; perhaps TRBD1 as D (6 bases). The CDR3 runs to 13 residues. Trimming pared 3 bases from V and 7 bases from J, leaving 12 bases between. Germline loops: CDR1 KGHSH, CDR2 LQKENI. This chain's CDR3 is CASSPGAGVGYTF. The CDR3 DNA sequence: TGTGCCAGCTCACCGGGCGCAGGGGTTGGCTACACCTTC.